In its sample, the clone carrying this T cell receptor beta chain was seen a few times. Germline V gives CDR1 MNHEY, CDR2 SVGAGI. CDR3 length: 15 residues. V was pared by 8 bases and J by 6 bases, with 10 bases of the junction left unmatched. The sample comes from a study of blood T cell repertoires in COVID-19. The overall study: COVID-19 samples, acute and convalescent, were from the United States, Italy and Spain. In each case, the material was cDNA or gDNA derived from T cells, B-cell-depleted T cells, or PBMCs.

The authors' processing: Researchers report that nucleated cell counts were estimated from reference gene primer amplification. The protocol was immunoSEQ multiplex PCR, while the TCRdb copy is restricted to in-frame clones and leaves out a portion. Clone size and the V and J calls come from that table; the DNA yielded D and trimming. The sample lists about 360,000 clones, 75% to 90% occurring once. Seattle patient enrollment occurred during active infection, with longitudinal follow-up thereafter. The receptor's source is an older woman with COVID-19, enrolled during active disease. This rearrangement joins TRBV6-5 to TRBJ2-1, with 10 positions matching TRBD1. Sequencing input: peripheral blood. CDR3: CASGLDRGRSNEQFF. In DNA form, the CDR3 reads TGTGCCAGCGGCCTAGACAGGGGGCGTTCCAATGAGCAGTTCTTC.